This T cell receptor beta chain was sequenced during a study of monozygotic twins with inflammatory bowel disease. Findings and limits, study-wide: Resolution of different T cell subtypes was not achieved.

Germline V gene data show CDR1 as SQVTM and CDR2 as ANQGSEA. CDR3 length: 13 amino acids. On this clonotype: What it binds is not known.

TCRdb reprocessed the 5' RACE reads and stores each CDR3 protein as one record, lacking DNA. The table counts about 380,000 distinct CDR3 sequences; 2.6% lies in the top ten. The clonotype comes from a human donor with ulcerative colitis or Crohn's disease, or a healthy co-twin of an affected twin (not recorded which). The chain uses TRBV29-1 and TRBJ2-7; the TCRdb call, TRBD1, lacks DNA for checking. The sequencing sample was made of blood. CDR3 amino acids: CSVEGQAAYEQYF.